These T cell receptor beta chains were read from a single sample in a study of T cells in Graves' hyperthyroidism and ophthalmopathy. TCRdb reprocessed the multiplex PCR reads with MiXCR, giving one entry per CDR3 protein. The sample includes about half a million distinct CDR3 sequences, approximately 24% of them seen just once. Sequencing input: blood. The origin of the receptors is a woman aged 25 to 39 with Graves' ophthalmopathy. Each CDR3 is given with its conserved first and last residue. A D gene is named only where the DNA matches it firmly. For some rows the clone size is stated as once, few or many, or as a class when expanded; others skip it.

v_call	d_call	j_call	clone_size	cdr3_nt	cdr3_aa
TRBV6-2/TRBV6-3	TRBD1	TRBJ1-3	many	TGTGCCAGCAGTTACTCGGAACGGGACAGGGGCACTCTTGGAAACACCATATATTTT	CASSYSERDRGTLGNTIYF
TRBV29-1	NA	TRBJ1-2	many	TGCAGCGTTGGGAAGCAGGGTAACTATGGCTACACCTTC	CSVGKQGNYGYTF
TRBV9	NA	TRBJ1-2	few	TGTGCCAGCAGCGTAGACGGGACGCAGAAGTATGGCTACGCCTTC	CASSVDGTQKYGYAF
TRBV11-2	TRBD1	TRBJ1-2	NA	TGTGCCAGCAGCTCATTGTCGGGACAGGGGTATGGCTACACCTTC	CASSSLSGQGYGYTF
TRBV4-1	NA	TRBJ2-7	NA	TGCGCCAGCAGCCAAGTCAAATCCGAGGGGCTCCCCTACGAGCAGTACTTC	CASSQVKSEGLPYEQYF
TRBV12-3/TRBV12-4	TRBD1	TRBJ1-2	few	TGTGCCAGCATCCCCGGGACAGGGGGCGGAGGCTACACCTTC	CASIPGTGGGGYTF
TRBV6-2/TRBV6-3	NA	TRBJ1-5	many	TGTGCCAGCAGTTCTAACACTGCGGCTGGGTTGGGCAATCAGCCCCAGCATTTT	CASSSNTAAGLGNQPQHF
TRBV6-1	NA	TRBJ1-6	NA	TGTGCCAGCAGTCCCCGGACGGGGGCGGGTAATTCACCCCTCCACTTT	CASSPRTGAGNSPLHF
TRBV28	TRBD1	TRBJ1-5	many	TGTGCCAGCAGTTTAATAGGACAGGGACTCAATCAGCCCCAGCATTTT	CASSLIGQGLNQPQHF
TRBV6-5	TRBD1	TRBJ2-7	many	TGTGCCAGCAGTCCCCGGACAGGAGCCTACGAGCAGTACTTC	CASSPRTGAYEQYF
TRBV30	TRBD1	TRBJ2-7	many	TGTGCCTGGAGTATTACAGGGGCGGCCTACGAGCAGTACTTC	CAWSITGAAYEQYF
TRBV27	TRBD1	TRBJ2-5	many	TGTGCCAGCAGCCCCGGGGACAGGGGGACCCAAGAGACCCAGTACTTC	CASSPGDRGTQETQYF
TRBV29-1	TRBD1	TRBJ1-1	many	TGCAGCGTGGACAGGGGGAGGAACACTGAAGCTCTCTTT	CSVDRGRNTEALF
TRBV3-1	NA	TRBJ1-1	few	TGTGCCAGCAGCCAAGATCTAACAGCCCCCAACACTGAAGCTTTCTTT	CASSQDLTAPNTEAFF